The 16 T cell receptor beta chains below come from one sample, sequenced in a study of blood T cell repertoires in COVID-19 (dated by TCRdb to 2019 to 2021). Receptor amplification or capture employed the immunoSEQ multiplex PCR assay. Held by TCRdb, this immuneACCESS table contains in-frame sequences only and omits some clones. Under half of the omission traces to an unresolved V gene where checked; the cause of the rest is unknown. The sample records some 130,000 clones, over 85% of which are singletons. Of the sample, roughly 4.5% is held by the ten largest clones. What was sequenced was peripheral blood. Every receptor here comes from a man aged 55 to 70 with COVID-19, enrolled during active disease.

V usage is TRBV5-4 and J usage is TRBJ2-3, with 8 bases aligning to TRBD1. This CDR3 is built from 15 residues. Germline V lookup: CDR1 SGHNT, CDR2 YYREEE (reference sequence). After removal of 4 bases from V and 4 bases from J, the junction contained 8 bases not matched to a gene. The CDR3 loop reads CASSPLRGPADTQYF. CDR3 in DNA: TGTGCCAGCAGCCCCCTCAGGGGGCCAGCAGATACGCAGTATTTT.

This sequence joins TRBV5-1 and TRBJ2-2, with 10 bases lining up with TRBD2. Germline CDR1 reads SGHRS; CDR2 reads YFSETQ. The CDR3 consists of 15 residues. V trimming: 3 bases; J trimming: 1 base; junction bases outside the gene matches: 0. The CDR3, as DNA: TGCGCCAGCAGCTCTAGCGGGGGGAACACCGGGGAGCTGTTTTTT. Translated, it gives CASSSSGGNTGELFF.

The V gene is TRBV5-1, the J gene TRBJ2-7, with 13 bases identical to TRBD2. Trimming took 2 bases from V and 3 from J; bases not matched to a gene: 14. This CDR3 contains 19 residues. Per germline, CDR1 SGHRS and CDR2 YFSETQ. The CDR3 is CASSFGLRGGLAGFYEQYF. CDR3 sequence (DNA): TGCGCCAGCAGCTTTGGGCTACGGGGGGGACTAGCGGGATTCTACGAGCAGTACTTC. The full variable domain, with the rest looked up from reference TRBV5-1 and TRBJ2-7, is KAGVTQTPRYLIKTRGQQVTLSCSPISGHRSVSWYQQTPGQGLQFLFEYFSETQRNKGNFPGRFSGRQFSNSRSEMNVSTLELGDSALYLCASSFGLRGGLAGFYEQYFGPGTRLTVT.

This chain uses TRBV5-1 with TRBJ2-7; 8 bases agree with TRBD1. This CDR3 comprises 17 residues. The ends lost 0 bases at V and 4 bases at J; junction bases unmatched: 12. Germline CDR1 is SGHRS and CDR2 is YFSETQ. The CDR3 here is CASSLASTGGPQYEQYF. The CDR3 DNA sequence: TGCGCCAGCAGCTTGGCCAGTACAGGGGGGCCCCAGTACGAGCAGTACTTC.

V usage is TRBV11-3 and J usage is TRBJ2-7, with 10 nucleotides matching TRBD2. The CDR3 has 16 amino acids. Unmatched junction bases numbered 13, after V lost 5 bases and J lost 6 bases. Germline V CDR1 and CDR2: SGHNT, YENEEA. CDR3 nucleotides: TGTGCCAGCAGCCTCGGACTAGCGGAGATAGACAGCGAGCAGTACTTC. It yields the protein CASSLGLAEIDSEQYF.

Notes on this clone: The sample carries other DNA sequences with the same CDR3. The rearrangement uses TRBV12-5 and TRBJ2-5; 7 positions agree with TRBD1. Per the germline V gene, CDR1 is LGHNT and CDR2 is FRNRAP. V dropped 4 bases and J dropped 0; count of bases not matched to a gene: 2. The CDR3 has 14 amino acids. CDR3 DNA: TGTGCTAGTGGTTCCGGACAGGACCAAGAGACCCAGTACTTC. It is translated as CASGSGQDQETQYF.

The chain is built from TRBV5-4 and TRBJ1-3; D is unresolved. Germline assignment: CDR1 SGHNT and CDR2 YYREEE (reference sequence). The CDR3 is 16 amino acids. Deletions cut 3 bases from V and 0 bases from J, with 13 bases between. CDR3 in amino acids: CASSSGGPGSGNTIYF. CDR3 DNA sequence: TGTGCCAGCAGCTCTGGAGGGCCGGGCTCTGGAAACACCATATATTTT.

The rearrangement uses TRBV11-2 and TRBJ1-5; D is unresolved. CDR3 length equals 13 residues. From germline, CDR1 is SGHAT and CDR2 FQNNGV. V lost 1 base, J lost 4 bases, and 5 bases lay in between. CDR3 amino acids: CASSLGQNQPQHF. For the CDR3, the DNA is TGTGCCAGCAGCTTAGGACAAAATCAGCCCCAGCATTTT. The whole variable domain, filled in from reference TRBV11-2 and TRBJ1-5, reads EAGVAQSPRYKIIEKRQSVAFWCNPISGHATLYWYQQILGQGPKLLIQFQNNGVVDDSQLPKDRFSAERLKGVDSTLKIQPAKLEDSAVYLCASSLGQNQPQHFGDGTRLSIL.

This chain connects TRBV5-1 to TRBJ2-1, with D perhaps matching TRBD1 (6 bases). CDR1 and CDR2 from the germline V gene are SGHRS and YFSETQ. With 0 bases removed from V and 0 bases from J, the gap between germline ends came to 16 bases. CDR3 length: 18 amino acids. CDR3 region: CASSLVPGEKSSYNEQFF. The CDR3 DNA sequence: TGCGCCAGCAGCTTGGTCCCAGGGGAAAAAAGCTCCTACAATGAGCAGTTCTTC.

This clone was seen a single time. CDR3 sequence (DNA): TGTGCCAGCAGTTCCTTCGACGAGCAGTACTTC. It translates to CASSSFDEQYF. The V and J genes are TRBV11-3 and TRBJ2-7, with D hard to call. This CDR3 contains 11 residues. CDR1 is SGHNT, CDR2 YENEEA, per germline. Trimming stripped 6 bases from V and 5 bases from J, with 8 bases between.

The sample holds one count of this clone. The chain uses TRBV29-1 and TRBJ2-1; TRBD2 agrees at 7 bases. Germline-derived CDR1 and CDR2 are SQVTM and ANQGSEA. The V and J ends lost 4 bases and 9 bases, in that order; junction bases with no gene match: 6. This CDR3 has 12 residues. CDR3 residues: CSVGSGRGEQFF. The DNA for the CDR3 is TGCAGCGTTGGCTCTGGGAGGGGTGAGCAGTTCTTC.

The CDR3 is CASSQGQLAGEQYF. The CDR3 DNA sequence: TGTGCCAGCAGTCAGGGACAGTTAGCTGGGGAGCAGTACTTC. The rearrangement links TRBV2 to TRBJ2-7; 7 bases are shared with TRBD1. The CDR3 extends over 14 amino acids. CDR1 is SNHLY, CDR2 FYNNEI, per germline. J was trimmed by 7 bases and V by 5 bases; bases with no gene match: 11.

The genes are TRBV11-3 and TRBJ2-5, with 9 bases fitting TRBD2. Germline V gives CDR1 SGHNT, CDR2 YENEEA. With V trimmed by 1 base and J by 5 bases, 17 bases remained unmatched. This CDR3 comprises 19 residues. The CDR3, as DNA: TGTGCCAGCAGCTTAGTTTGGAGGAGAAGCGGGAGGTTGGGGGAGACCCAGTACTTC. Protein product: CASSLVWRRSGRLGETQYF.

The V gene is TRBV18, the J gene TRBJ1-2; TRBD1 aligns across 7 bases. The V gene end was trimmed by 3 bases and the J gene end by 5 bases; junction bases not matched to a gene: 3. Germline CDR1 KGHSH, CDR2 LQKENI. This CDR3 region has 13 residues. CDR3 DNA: TGTGCCAGCTCACCGGGGACAGCTTATGGCTACACCTTC. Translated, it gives CASSPGTAYGYTF.

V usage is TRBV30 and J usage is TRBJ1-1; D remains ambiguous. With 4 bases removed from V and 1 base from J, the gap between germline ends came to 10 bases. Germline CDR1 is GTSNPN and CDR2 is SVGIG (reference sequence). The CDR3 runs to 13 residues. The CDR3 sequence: CAWNLGGNTEAFF. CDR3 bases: TGTGCCTGGAATCTCGGCGGGAACACTGAAGCTTTCTTT.

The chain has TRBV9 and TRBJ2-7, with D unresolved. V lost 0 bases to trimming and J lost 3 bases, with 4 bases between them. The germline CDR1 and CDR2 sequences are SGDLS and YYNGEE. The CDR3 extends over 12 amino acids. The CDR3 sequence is CASSVGSYEQYF. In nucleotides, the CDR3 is TGTGCCAGCAGCGTAGGCAGCTACGAGCAGTACTTC.